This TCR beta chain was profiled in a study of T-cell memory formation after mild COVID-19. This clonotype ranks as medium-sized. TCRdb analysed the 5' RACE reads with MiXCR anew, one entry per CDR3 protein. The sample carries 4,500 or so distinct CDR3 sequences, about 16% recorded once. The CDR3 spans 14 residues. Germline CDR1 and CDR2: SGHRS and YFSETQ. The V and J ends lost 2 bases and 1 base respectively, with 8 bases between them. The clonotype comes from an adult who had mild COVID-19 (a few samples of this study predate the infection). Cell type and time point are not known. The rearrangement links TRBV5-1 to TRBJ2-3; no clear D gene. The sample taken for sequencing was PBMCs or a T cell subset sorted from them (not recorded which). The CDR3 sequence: CASSFSSGTDTQYF. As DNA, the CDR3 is TGCGCCAGCAGCTTCTCGAGCGGCACAGATACGCAGTATTTT. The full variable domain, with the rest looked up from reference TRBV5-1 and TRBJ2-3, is KAGVTQTPRYLIKTRGQQVTLSCSPISGHRSVSWYQQTPGQGLQFLFEYFSETQRNKGNFPGRFSGRQFSNSRSEMNVSTLELGDSALYLCASSFSSGTDTQYFGPGTRLTVL.